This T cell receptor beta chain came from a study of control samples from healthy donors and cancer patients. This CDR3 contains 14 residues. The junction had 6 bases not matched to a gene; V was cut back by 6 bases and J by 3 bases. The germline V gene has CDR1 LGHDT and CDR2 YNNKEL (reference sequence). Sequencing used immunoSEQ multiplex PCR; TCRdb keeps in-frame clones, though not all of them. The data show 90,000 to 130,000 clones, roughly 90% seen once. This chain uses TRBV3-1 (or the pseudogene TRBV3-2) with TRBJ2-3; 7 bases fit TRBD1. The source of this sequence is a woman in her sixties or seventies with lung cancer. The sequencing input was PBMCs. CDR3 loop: CASRRQGVTDTQYF. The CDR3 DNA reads TGTGCCAGCAGACGGCAGGGGGTAACAGATACGCAGTATTTT.